The TCR beta chain under discussion was sequenced for a study of CD8+ T cells in alopecia areata. Extraction and reverse transcription of RNA yielded cDNA as the sequencing template. Clones were read by immunoSEQ multiplex PCR, and TCRdb kept only the in-frame ones, dropping some. The repertoire holds roughly 5,000 clones, with about 65% as singletons. Regarding the study as a whole: For lesional scalp, especially alopecia totalis/universalis, clonality was higher than in normal scalp.

On this clone: No antigen is known for it.

Treatment given: oral pan-JAK inhibitor, 5-10 mg twice daily. Sampling of alopecia areata patients yielded lesional scalp punch biopsies as well as peripheral blood. This CDR3 is built from 15 residues. The germline V gene encodes CDR1 SGHVS and CDR2 FNYEAQ. The V end lost 1 base, the J end lost 4 bases, and 11 bases lay between the germline ends. The rearrangement joins TRBV7-6 to TRBJ2-1; a weak D match, TRBD2 (6 bases). The material was skin, obtained at week 24, from a patient treated with tofacitinib. The TCR originated in a human donor with alopecia areata. The CDR3 sequence: CASSLDSGGYNEQFF. CDR3 coding DNA: TGTGCCAGCAGCTTAGACTCCGGGGGTTACAATGAGCAGTTCTTC. The complete variable domain, with remaining parts taken from reference TRBV7-6 and TRBJ2-1, reads GAGVSQSPRYKVTKRGQDVALRCDPISGHVSLYWYRQALGQGPEFLTYFNYEAQQDKSGLPNDRFSAERPEGSISTLTIQRTEQRDSAMYRCASSLDSGGYNEQFFGPGTRLTVL.